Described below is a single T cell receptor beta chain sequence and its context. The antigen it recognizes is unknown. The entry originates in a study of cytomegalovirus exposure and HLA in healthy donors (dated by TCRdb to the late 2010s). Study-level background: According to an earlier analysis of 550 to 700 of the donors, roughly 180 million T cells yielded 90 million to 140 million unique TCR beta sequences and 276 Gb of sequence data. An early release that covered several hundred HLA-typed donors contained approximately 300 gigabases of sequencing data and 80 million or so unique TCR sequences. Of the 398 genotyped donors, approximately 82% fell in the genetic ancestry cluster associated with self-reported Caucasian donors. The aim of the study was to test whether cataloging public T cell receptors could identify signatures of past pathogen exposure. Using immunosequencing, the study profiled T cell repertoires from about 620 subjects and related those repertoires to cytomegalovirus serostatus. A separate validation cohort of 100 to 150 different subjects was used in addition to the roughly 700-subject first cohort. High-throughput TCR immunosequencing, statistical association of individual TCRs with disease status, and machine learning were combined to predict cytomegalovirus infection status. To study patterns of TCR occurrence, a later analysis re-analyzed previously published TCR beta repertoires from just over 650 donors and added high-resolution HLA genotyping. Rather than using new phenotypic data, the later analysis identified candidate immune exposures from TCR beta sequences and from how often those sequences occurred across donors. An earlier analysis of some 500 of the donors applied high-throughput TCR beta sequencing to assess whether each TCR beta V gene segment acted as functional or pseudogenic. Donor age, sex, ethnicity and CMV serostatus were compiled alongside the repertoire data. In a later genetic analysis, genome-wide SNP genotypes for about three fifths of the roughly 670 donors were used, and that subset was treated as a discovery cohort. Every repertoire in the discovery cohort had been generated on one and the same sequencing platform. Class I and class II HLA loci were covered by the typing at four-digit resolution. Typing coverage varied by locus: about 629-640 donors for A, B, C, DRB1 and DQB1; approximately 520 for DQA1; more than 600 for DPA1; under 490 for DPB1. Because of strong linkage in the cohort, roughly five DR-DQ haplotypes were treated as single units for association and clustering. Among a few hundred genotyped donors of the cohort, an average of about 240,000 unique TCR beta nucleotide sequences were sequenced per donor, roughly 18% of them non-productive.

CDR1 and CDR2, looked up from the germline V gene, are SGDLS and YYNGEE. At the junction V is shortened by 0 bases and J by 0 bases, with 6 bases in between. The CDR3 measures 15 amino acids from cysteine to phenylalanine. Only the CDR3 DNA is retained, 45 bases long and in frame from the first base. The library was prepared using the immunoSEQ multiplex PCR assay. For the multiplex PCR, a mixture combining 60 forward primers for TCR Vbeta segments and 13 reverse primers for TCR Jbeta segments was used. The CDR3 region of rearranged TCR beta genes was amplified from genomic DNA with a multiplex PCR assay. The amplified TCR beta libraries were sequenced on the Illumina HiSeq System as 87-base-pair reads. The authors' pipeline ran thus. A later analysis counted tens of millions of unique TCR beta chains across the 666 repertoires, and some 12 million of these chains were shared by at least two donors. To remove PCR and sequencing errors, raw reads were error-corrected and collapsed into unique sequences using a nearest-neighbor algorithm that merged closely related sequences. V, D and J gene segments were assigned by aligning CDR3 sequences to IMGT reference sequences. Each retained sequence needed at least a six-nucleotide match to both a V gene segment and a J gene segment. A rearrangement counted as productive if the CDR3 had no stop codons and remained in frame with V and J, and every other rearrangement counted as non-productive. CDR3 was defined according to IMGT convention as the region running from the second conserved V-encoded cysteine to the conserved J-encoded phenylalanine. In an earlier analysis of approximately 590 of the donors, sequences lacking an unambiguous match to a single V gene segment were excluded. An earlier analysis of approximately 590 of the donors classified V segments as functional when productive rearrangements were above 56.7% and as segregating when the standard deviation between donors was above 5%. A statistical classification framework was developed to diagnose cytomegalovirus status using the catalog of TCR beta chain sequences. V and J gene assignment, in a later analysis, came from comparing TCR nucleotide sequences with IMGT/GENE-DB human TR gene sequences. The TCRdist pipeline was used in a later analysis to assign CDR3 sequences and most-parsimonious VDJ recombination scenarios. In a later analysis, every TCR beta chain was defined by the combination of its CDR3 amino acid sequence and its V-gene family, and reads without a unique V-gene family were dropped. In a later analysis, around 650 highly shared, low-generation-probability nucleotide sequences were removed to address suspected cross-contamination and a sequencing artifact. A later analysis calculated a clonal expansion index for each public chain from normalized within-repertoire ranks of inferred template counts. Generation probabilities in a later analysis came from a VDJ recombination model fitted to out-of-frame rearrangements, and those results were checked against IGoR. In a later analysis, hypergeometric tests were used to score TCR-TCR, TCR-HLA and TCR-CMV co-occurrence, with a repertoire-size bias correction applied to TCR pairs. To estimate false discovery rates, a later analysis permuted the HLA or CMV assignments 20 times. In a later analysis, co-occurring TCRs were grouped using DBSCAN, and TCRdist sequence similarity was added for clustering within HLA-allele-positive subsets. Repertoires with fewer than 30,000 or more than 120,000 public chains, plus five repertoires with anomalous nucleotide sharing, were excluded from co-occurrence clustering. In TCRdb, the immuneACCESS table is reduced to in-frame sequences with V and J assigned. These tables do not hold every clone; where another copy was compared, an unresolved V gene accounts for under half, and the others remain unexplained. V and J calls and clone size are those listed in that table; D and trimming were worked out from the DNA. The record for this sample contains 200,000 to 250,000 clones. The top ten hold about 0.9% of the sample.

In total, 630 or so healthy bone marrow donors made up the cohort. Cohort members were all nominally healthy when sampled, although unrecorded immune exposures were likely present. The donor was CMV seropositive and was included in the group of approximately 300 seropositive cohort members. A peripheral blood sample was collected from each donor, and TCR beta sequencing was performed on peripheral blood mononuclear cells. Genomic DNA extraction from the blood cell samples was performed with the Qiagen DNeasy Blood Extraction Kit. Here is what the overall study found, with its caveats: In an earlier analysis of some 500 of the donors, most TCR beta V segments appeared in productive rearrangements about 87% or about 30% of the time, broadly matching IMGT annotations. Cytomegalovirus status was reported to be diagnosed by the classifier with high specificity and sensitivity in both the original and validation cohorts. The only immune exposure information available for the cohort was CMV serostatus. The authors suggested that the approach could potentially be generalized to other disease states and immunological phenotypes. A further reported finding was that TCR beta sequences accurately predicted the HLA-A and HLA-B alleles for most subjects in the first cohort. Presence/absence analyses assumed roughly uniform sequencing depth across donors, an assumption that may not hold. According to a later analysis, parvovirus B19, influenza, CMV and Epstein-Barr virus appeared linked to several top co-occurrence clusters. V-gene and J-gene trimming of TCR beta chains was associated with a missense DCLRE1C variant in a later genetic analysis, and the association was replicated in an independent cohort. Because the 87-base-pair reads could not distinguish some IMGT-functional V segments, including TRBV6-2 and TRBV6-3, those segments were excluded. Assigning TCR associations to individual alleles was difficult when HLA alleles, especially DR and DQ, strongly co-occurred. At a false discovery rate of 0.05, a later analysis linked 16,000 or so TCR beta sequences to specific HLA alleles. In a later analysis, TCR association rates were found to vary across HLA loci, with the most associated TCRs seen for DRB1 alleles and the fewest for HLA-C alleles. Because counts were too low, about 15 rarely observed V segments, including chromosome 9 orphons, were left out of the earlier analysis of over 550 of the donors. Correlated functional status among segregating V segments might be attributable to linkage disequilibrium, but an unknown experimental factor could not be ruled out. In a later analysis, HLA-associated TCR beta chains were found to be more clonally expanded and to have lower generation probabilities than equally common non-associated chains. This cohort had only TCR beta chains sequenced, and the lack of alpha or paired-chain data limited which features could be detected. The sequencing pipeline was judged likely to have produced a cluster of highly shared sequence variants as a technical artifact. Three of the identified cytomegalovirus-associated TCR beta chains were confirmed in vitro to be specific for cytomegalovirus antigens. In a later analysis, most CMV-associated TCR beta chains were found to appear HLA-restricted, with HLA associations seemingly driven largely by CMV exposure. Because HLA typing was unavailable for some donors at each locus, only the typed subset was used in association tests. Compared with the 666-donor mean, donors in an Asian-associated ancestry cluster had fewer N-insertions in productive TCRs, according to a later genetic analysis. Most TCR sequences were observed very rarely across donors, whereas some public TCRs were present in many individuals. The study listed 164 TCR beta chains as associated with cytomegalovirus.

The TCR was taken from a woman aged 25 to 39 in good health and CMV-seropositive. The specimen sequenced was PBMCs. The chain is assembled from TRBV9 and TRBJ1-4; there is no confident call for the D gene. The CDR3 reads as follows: CASSVAPATNEKLFF. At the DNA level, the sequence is TGTGCCAGCAGCGTAGCTCCCGCAACTAATGAAAAACTGTTTTTT.